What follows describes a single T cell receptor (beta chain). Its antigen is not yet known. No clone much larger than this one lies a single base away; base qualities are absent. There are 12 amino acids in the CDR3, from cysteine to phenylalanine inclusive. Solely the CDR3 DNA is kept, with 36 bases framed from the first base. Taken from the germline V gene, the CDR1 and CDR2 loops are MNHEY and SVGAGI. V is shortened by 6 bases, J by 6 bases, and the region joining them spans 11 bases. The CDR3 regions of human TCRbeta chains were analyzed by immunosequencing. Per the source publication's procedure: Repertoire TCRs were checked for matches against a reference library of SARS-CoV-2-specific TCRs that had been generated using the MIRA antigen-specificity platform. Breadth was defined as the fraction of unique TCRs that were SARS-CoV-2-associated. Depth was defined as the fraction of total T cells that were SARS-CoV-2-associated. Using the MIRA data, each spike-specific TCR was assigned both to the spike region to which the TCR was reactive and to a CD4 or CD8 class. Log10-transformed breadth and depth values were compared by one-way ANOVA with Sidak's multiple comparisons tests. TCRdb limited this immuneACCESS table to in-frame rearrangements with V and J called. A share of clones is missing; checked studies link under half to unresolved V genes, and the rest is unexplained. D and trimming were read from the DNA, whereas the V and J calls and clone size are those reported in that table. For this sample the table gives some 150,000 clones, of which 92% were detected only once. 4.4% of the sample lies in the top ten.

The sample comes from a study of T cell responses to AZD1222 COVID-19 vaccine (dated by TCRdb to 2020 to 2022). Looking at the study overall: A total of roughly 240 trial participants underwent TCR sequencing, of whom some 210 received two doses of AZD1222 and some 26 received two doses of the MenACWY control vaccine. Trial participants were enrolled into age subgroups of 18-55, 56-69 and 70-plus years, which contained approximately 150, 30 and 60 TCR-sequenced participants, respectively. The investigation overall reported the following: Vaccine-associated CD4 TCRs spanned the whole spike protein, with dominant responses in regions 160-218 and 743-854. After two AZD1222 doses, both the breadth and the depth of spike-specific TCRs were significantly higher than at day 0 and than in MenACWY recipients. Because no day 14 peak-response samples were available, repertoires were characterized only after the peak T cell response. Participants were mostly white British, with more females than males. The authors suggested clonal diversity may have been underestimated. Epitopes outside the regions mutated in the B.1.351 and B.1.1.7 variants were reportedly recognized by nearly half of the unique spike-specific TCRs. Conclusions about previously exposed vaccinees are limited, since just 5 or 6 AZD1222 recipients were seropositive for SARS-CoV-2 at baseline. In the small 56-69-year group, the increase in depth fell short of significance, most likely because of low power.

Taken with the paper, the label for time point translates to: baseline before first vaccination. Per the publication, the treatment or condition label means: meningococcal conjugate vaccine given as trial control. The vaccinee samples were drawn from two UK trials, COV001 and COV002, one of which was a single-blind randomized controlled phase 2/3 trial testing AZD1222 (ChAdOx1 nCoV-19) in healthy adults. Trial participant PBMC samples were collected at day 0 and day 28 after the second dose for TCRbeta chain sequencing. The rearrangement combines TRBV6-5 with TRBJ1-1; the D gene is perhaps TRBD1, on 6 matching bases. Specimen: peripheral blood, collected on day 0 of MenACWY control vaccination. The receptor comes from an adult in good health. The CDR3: CASSAGASEAFF. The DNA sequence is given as TGTGCCAGCAGCGCAGGGGCCTCTGAAGCTTTCTTT.